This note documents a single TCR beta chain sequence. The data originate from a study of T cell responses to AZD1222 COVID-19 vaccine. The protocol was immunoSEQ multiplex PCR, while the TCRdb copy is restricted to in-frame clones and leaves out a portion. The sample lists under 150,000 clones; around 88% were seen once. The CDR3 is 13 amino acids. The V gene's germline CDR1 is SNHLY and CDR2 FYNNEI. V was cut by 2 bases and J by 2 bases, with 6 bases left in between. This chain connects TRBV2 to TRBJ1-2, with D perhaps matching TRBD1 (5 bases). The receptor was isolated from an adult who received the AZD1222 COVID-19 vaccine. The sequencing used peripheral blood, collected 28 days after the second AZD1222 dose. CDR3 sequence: CASSERGNYGYTF. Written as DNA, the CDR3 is TGTGCCAGCAGTGAACGGGGGAACTATGGCTACACCTTC.